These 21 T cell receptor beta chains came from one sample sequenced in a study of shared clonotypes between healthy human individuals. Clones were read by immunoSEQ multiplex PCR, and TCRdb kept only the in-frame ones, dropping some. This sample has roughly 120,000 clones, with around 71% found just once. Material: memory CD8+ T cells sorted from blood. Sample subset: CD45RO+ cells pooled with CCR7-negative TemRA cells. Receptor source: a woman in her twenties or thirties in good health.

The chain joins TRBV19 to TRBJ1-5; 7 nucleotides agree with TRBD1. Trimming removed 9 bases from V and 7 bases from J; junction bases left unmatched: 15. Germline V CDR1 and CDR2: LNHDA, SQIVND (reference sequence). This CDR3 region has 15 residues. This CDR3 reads CASADRERFEQPQHF. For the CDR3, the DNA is TGTGCCAGCGCCGACAGGGAACGGTTCGAACAGCCCCAGCATTTT.

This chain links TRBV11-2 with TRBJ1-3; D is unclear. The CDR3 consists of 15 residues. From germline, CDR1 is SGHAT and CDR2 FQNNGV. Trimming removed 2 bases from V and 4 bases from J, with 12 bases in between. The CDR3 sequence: CASSLYTLGGNTIYF. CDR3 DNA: TGTGCCAGCAGCTTATATACACTAGGGGGAAACACCATATATTTT.

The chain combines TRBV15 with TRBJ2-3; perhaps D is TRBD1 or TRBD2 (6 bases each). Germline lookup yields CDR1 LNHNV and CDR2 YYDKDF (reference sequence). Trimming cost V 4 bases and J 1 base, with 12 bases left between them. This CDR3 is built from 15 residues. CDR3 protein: CATSTQRGGTDTQYF. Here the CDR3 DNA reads TGTGCCACCAGCACACAGAGGGGGGGCACAGATACGCAGTATTTT.

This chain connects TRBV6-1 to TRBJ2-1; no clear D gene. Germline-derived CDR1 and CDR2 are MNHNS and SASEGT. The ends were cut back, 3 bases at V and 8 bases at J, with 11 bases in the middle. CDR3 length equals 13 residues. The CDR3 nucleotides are TGTGCCAGCAGTGACTCGGATGCCCATGAGCAGTTCTTC. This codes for CASSDSDAHEQFF.

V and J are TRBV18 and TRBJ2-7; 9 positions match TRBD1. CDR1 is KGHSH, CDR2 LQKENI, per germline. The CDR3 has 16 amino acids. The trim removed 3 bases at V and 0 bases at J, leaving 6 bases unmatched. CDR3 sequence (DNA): TGTGCCAGCTCACCTTATCGGACAGGGGACTCCTACGAGCAGTACTTC. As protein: CASSPYRTGDSYEQYF.

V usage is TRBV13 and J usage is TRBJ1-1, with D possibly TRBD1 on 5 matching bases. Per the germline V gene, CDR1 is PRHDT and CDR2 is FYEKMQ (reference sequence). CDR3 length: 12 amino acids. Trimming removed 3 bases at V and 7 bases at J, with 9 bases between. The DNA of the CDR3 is TGTGCCAGCAGCTTTCGGGGGAATGAAGCTTTCTTT. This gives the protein CASSFRGNEAFF. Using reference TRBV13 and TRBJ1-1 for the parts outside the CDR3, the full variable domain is AAGVIQSPRHLIKEKRETATLKCYPIPRHDTVYWYQQGPGQDPQFLISFYEKMQSDKGSIPDRFSAQQFSDYHSELNMSSLELGDSALYFCASSFRGNEAFFGQGTRLTVV.

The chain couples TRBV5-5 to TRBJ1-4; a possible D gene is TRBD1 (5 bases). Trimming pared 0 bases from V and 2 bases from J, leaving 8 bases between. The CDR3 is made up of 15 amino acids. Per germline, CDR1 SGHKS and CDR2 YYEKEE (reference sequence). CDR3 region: CASSLAGGTNEKLFF. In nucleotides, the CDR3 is TGTGCCAGCAGCTTGGCCGGGGGGACTAATGAAAAACTGTTTTTT.

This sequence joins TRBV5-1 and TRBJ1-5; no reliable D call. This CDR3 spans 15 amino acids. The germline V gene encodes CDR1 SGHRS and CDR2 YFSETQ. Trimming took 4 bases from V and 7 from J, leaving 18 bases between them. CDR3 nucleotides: TGCGCCAGCAGCCTGGACGGGTCAAGTGCCCAGCCCCAGCATTTT. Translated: CASSLDGSSAQPQHF.

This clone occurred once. Written as DNA, the CDR3 is TGCGCCAGCAGCCAAGAGCGGGACGGTCCCTACGAGCAGTACTTC. Its protein product is CASSQERDGPYEQYF. The chain carries TRBV4-1 and TRBJ2-7, with a tentative D call TRBD2 (6 bases). There are 15 residues in the CDR3. The germline CDR1 and CDR2 sequences are MGHRA and YSYEKL. V dropped 0 bases and J dropped 2 bases, with 11 bases sitting between them.

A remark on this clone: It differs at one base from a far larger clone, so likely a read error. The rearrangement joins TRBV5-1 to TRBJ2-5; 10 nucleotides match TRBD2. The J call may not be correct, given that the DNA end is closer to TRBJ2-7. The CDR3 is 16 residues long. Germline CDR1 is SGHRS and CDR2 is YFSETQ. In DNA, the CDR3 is TGCGCCAGCAGCCAAGGACTAGCGGTTTCATCCTACGAGCAGTACTTC. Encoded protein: CASSQGLAVSSYEQYF.

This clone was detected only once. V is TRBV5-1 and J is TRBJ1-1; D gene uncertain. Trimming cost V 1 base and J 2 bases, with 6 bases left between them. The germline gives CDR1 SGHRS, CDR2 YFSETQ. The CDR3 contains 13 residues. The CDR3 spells CASSLSRNTEAFF. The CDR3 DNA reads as TGCGCCAGCAGCTTGAGTAGAAACACTGAAGCTTTCTTT.

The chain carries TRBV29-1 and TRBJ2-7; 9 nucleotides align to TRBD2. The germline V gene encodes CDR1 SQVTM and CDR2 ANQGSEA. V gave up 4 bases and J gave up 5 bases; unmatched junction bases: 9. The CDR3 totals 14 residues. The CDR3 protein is CSVVSGGRAHEQYF. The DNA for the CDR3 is TGCAGCGTTGTTTCTGGCGGGAGGGCCCACGAGCAGTACTTC.

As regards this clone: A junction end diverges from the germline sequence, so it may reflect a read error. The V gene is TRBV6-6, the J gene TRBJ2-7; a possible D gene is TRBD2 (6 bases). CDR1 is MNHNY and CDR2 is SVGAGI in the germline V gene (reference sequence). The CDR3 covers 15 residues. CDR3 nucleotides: TGTGCCAGCAGTGACTCGTCGGGAGCTTCGTCCGAGCAGTACTTC. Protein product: CASSDSSGASSEQYF.

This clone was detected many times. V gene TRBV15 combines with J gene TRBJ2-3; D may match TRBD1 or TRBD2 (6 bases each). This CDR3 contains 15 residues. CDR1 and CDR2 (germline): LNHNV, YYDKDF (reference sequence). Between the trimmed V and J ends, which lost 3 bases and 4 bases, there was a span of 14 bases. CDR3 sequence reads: CATSSGQREADTQYF. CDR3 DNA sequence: TGTGCCACCAGCAGCGGACAGAGGGAGGCAGATACGCAGTATTTT. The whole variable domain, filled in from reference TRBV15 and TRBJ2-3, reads DAMVIQNPRYQVTQFGKPVTLSCSQTLNHNVMYWYQQKSSQAPKLLFHYYDKDFNNEADTPDNFQSRRPNTSFCFLDIRSPGLGDTAMYLCATSSGQREADTQYFGPGTRLTVL.

CDR3 in DNA: TGTGCCAGCAGCCCGGGACAGGGGCTCACCTACGAGCAGTACTTC. Its translation is CASSPGQGLTYEQYF. The gene calls are TRBV7-9 and TRBJ2-7; 10 bases are a match to TRBD1. Losses at the gene ends were 5 bases for V and 2 bases for J; bases not matched to a gene: 6. The length of the CDR3 is 15 residues. CDR1 and CDR2 (germline): SEHNR, FQNEAQ (reference sequence).

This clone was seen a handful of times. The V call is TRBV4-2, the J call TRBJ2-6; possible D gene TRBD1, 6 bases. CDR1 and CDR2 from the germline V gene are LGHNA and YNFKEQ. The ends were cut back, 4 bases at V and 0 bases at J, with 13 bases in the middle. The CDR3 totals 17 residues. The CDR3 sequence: CASSPTGSSSGANVLTF. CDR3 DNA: TGTGCCAGCAGCCCCACAGGGAGTAGCTCTGGGGCCAACGTCCTGACTTTC.

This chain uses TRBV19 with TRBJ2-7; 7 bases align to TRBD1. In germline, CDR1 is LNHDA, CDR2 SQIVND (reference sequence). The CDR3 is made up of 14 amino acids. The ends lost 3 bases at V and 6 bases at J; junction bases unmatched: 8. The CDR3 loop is CASSMAAGGSEQYF. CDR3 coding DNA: TGTGCCAGTAGTATGGCTGCAGGGGGTAGCGAGCAGTACTTC.

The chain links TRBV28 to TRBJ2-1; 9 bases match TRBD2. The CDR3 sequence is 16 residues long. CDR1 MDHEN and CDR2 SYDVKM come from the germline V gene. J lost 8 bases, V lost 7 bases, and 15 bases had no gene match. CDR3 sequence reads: CASITEREAGIDEQFF. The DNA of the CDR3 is TGTGCCAGCATTACTGAGCGGGAGGCGGGTATCGATGAGCAGTTCTTC.

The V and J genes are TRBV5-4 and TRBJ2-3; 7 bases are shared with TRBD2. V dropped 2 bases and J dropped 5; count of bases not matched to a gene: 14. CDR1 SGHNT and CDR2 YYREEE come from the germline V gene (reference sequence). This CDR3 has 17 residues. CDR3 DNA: TGTGCCAGCAGCTTCCACCGCGGCGCGGGAGTTTTAGATACGCAGTATTTT. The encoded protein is CASSFHRGAGVLDTQYF.

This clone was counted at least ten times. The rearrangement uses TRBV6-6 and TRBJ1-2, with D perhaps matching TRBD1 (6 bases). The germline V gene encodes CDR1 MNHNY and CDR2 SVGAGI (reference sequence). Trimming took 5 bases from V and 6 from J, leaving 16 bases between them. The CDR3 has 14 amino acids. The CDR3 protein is CASSPDRLYDGYTF. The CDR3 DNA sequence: TGTGCCAGCAGTCCCGACAGGCTGTACGATGGCTACACCTTC.

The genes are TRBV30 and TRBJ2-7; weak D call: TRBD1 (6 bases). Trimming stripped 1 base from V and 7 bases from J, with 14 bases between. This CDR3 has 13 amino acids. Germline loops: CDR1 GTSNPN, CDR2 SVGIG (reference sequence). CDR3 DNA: TGTGCCTGGAGTGGAAGTTACCAGGGGGAGCAGTACTTC. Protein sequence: CAWSGSYQGEQYF.